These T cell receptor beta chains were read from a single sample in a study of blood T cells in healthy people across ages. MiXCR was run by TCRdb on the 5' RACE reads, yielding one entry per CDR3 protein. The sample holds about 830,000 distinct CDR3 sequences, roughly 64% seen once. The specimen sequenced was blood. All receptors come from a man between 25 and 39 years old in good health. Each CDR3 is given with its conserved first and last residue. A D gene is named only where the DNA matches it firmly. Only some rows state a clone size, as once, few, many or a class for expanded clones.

TGTGCCAGCAACTCGGACAGGGTCCGCAATGAGCAGTACTTC	CASNSDRVRNEQYF	once	TRBD1	TRBV7-9	TRBJ2-7
TGCAGTGCTAGCACCGGACAGACTAATGACAATAAGCAGTTCTTC	CSASTGQTNDNKQFF	-	-	TRBV20-1	TRBJ2-1
TGCAGTGCTCCCAAGGTGTTGAACATTGAAGCTTTCTTT	CSAPKVLNIEAFF	-	-	TRBV20-1	TRBJ1-1
TGTGCCAGCAGCTTAATCGCAGGCCAAGAGACCCAGTACTTC	CASSLIAGQETQYF	-	-	TRBV7-2	TRBJ2-5
TGTGCCAGCAGTTCTCGGACCGGGGCCGGAACTGAAGCTTTCTTT	CASSSRTGAGTEAFF	-	-	TRBV25-1	TRBJ1-1
TGTGCCACCAGCAGAGAAGGGCAGGGATCCTACGAGCAGTACTTC	CATSREGQGSYEQYF	-	-	TRBV15	TRBJ2-7
TGTGCCAGCAGCTCCATTGGGGGGGAACGGGGTTACGAGCAGTACTTC	CASSSIGGERGYEQYF	-	TRBD2	TRBV7-8	TRBJ2-7
TGTGCCAGCACCCGGACTGGGGAGTGGGAGACCCAGTACTTC	CASTRTGEWETQYF	-	-	TRBV12-3/TRBV12-4	TRBJ2-5
TGTGCCAGCAGCTTAGCGCGGACGGTTAATGAAAAACTGTTTTTT	CASSLARTVNEKLFF	-	-	TRBV7-8	TRBJ1-4
TGCAGTGCTAGAGATCTCGGACTAGCGGGAGGGTCGGGAGAGACCCAGTACTTC	CSARDLGLAGGSGETQYF	many	TRBD2	TRBV20-1	TRBJ2-5
TGTGCCAGCAGCCAATCGACACAGGGAGGCGAGCAGTACTTC	CASSQSTQGGEQYF	-	-	TRBV7-9	TRBJ2-7
TGTGCCACCAGTGATTTGCAGCCGTCGGGAGCGGGAGGGACAGATACGCAGTATTTT	CATSDLQPSGAGGTDTQYF	-	TRBD2	TRBV24-1	TRBJ2-3
TGTGCCAGCAGCTTAGGGGACAGAAAACAAGAGACCCAGTACTTC	CASSLGDRKQETQYF	-	TRBD1	TRBV7-9	TRBJ2-5
TGTGCCAGCAGCTCAGACGTAGATGAGCAGTTCTTC	CASSSDVDEQFF	-	-	TRBV7-9	TRBJ2-1
TGCGCCAGCAGCCTGACTAGTGCTAGGTCCTACAATGAGCAGTTCTTC	CASSLTSARSYNEQFF	-	-	TRBV5-1	TRBJ2-1
TGTGCCAGCAGCCATTCGGGCCGGGAGCGCACAGATACGCAGTATTTT	CASSHSGRERTDTQYF	-	-	TRBV3-1	TRBJ2-3
TGCAGTGCTATCAACCTAGAGGGTGGCTACACCTTC	CSAINLEGGYTF	-	-	TRBV20-1	TRBJ1-2
TGTGCCAGCAGCATCGCGGGACCTAGCACAGATACGCAGTATTTT	CASSIAGPSTDTQYF	-	-	TRBV9	TRBJ2-3
TGTGCCAGCAGCCCCCTTCCTGGGGTGAACACTGAAGCTTTCTTT	CASSPLPGVNTEAFF	-	-	TRBV7-2	TRBJ1-1
TGTGCCAGCAGAAAACAGGGGGACACTGAAGCTTTCTTT	CASRKQGDTEAFF	-	TRBD1	TRBV12-3/TRBV12-4	TRBJ1-1
TGTGCCAGCAGCCAACCAGGGGGTAATTCACCCCTCCACTTT	CASSQPGGNSPLHF	-	TRBD1	TRBV7-9	TRBJ1-6
TGTGCTCGGGGGCCCGGGACCAGCACAGATACGCAGTATTTT	CARGPGTSTDTQYF	few	-	TRBV30	TRBJ2-3
TGTGCCAGCAGCCCTCTTAGCGGGAGGGCCGGGGGGGATGAGCAGTACTTC	CASSPLSGRAGGDEQYF	-	TRBD2	TRBV7-2	TRBJ2-7
TGTGCCAGCAGCCCTAGCCCGTCAGGACGAGCGGGAGTGTACGAGCAGTACTTC	CASSPSPSGRAGVYEQYF	-	TRBD2	TRBV3-1	TRBJ2-7
TGTGCCAGCAGCTCCAGTCTAAGCGAGCAGTACTTC	CASSSSLSEQYF	many	-	TRBV7-9	TRBJ2-7
TGTGCCAGCAGCTTAGGGGACAGGGAGTATGAAAAACTGTTTTTT	CASSLGDREYEKLFF	-	TRBD1	TRBV7-2	TRBJ1-4